Presented here are 4 T cell receptor beta chains from one specimen sequenced in a study of shared clonotypes between healthy human individuals. The repertoire was sequenced with immunoSEQ multiplex PCR; TCRdb's copy has only in-frame clones and lacks some. Of 2 million to 3 million clones in the sample, 93% were seen once. Input material: naive CD4+ T cells from PBMCs. Sample subset: CD45RA+ positively selected. The source is a man aged 18-30 years in good health. Some clones in this sample may be carry-over from other donors' samples.

The rearrangement joins TRBV2 to TRBJ1-4, with D maybe TRBD1 (5 bases). Germline V gene lookup returns CDR1 SNHLY and CDR2 FYNNEI. Trimming cost V 3 bases and J 4 bases, with 9 bases left between them. The CDR3 length is 14 residues. In DNA, the CDR3 is TGTGCCAGCAGTGACTGGGACGGTAATGAAAAACTGTTTTTT. This encodes CASSDWDGNEKLFF.

A note on this clone: Distinct nucleotide sequences in the sample also encode this CDR3. This chain links TRBV6-6 with TRBJ2-7, with D possibly being TRBD2 (5 bases). Germline CDR1 is MNHNY and CDR2 is SVGAGI (reference sequence). V dropped 4 bases and J dropped 6 bases, with 10 bases sitting between them. This CDR3 contains 12 residues. The CDR3 is CASSSLEGEQYF. CDR3 coding DNA: TGTGCCAGCAGTTCTCTCGAGGGCGAGCAGTACTTC.

The chain carries TRBV23-1 and TRBJ2-1; D gene ambiguous. TRBV23-1 is noted as an ORF with a role that remains uncertain. The CDR3 has 12 amino acids. The V end lost 2 bases, the J end lost 9 bases, and 8 bases lay between the germline ends. The CDR3 reads CASSQPSGEQFF. Here the CDR3 DNA reads TGCGCCAGCAGTCAACCATCAGGTGAGCAGTTCTTC.

The rearrangement joins TRBV5-1 to TRBJ1-1; 8 nucleotides align to TRBD1. The CDR3 runs 13 residues. Losses at the gene ends were 3 bases for V and 6 bases for J; bases not matched to a gene: 4. Germline V gives CDR1 SGHRS, CDR2 YFSETQ. CDR3: CASSSRQGSEAFF. The CDR3 coding sequence is TGCGCCAGCAGCTCCCGACAGGGGTCTGAAGCTTTCTTT.